This entry is about one TCR beta chain. Authors' methods: Estimated nucleated cell counts came from reference gene primer amplification. Profiling relied on immunoSEQ multiplex PCR, and the TCRdb table lists in-frame clones only, not all of them. That table is the source of V, J and clone size, and D and trimming were worked out from the DNA. In the table there are a few hundred thousand clones, about 89% of which are singletons. These data belong to a study of blood T cell repertoires in COVID-19. Study at large: Material from acute and convalescent COVID-19 was sourced from the United States, Italy and Spain. The analysed material was cDNA or gDNA that came from T cells, B-cell-depleted T cells, or PBMCs.

This TCR came from an older woman with acute or convalescent COVID-19. Sequencing was carried out using peripheral blood.

The CDR3 is CASKDRAGGPYNEQFF. Written as DNA, the CDR3 is TGTGCCAGCAAGGATAGGGCGGGAGGGCCCTACAATGAGCAGTTCTTC. The chain carries TRBV7-2 and TRBJ2-1, with 9 bases lining up with TRBD2. Per germline, CDR1 SGHTA and CDR2 FQGNSA. V trimming: 7 bases; J trimming: 2 bases; junction bases outside the gene matches: 9. The CDR3 contains 16 residues. The full variable domain, rest sourced from reference TRBV7-2 and TRBJ2-1, is GAGVSQSPSNKVTEKGKDVELRCDPISGHTALYWYRQSLGQGLEFLIYFQGNSAPDKSGLPSDRFSAERTGGSVSTLTIQRTQQEDSAVYLCASKDRAGGPYNEQFFGPGTRLTVL.